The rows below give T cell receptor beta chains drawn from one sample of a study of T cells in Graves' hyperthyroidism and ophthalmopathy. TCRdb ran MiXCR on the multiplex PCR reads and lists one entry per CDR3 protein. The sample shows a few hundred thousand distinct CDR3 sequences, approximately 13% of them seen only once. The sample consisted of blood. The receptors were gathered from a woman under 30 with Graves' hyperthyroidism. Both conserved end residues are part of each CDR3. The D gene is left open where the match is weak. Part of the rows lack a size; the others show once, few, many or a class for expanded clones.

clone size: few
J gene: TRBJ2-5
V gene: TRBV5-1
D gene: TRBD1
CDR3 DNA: TGCGCCAGCAGCACCGGGACAGGGACTGAGACCCAGTACTTC
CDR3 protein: CASSTGTGTETQYF

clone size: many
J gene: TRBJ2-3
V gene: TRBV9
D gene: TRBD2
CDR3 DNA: TGTGCCAGCAGCGCCCCCGCGGGACTAGCGGTTAGTAGGGATACGCAGTATTTT
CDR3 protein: CASSAPAGLAVSRDTQYF

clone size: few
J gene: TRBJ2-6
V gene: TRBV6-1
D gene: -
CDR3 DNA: TGTGCCAGCAAACCTGAGGGGGCTGGGGCCAACGTCCTGACTTTC
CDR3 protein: CASKPEGAGANVLTF

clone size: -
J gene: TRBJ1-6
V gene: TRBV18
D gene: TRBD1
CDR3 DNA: TGTGCCAGCTCACTATCCGGGACAGGGAGGTCACCCCTCCACTTT
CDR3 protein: CASSLSGTGRSPLHF

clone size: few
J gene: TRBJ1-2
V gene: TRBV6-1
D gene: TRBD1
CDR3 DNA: TGTGCCAGCTACCCGGGACAGGGCCAACCATACTATGGCTACACCTTC
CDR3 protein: CASYPGQGQPYYGYTF

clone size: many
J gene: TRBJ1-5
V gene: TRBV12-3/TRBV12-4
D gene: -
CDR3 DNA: TGTGCCAGCAGCAACCCCACCGGGCAGACGGGGAGTCAGCCCCAGCATTTT
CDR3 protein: CASSNPTGQTGSQPQHF

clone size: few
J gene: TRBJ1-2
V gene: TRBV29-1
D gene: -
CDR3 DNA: TGCAGCGTTGTAGGTGGTAACTATGGCTACACCTTC
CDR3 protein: CSVVGGNYGYTF

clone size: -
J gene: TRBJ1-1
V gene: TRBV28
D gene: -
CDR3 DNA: TGTGCCAGCACCAACGAGGTCGCCTCTCGGGCTTTCTTT
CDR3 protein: CASTNEVASRAFF

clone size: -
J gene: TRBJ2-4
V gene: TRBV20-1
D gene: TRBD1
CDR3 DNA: TGCAGTGCTAGGACAGGGGGTTTCAACCAAAACATTCAGTACTTC
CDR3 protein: CSARTGGFNQNIQYF

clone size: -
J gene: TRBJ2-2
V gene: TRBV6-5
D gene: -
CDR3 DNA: TGTGCCAGCAGTTACCGGAGACTGGGAAAGGGCAACACCGGGGAGCTGTTTTTT
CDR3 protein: CASSYRRLGKGNTGELFF

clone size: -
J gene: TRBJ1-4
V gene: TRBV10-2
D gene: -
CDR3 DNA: TGCGCCAGCAGTGAGAAGGGGCCGAATGAAAAACTGTTTTTT
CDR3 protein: CASSEKGPNEKLFF

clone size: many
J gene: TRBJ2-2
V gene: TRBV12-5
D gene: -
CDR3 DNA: TGTGCTAGTGGCTGGACGGGCCGGCCTTCGAACACCGGGGAGCTGTTTTTT
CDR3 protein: CASGWTGRPSNTGELFF

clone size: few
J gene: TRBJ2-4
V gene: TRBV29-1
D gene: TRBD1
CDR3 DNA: TGCAGCGTTGGGGGACAGGGGGGGAGTCTAGCCAAAAACATTCAGTACTTC
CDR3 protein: CSVGGQGGSLAKNIQYF

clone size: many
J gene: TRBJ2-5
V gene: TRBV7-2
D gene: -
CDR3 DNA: TGTGCCAGCAGCTTAGGGACGAGGGAGACCCAGTACTTC
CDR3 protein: CASSLGTRETQYF

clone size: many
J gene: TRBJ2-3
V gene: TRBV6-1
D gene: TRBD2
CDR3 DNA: TGTGCCAGCAGTGAAGGACTAGCGGGAGGGAGCACAGATACGCAGTATTTT
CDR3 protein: CASSEGLAGGSTDTQYF

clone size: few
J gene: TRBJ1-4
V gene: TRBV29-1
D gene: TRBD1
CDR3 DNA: TGCAGCGTTGAAGCTCAACAGGGGAATGAAAAACTGTTTTTT
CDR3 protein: CSVEAQQGNEKLFF

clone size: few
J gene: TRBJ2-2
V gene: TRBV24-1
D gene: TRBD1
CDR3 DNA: TGTGCCACCAGTGATTTGCAGGGGGCAACCGGGGAGCTGTTTTTT
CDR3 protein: CATSDLQGATGELFF

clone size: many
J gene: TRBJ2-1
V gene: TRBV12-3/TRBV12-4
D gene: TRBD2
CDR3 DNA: TGTGCCAGCAGTCTTGGACTAGCGGGAGCGTATAATGAGCAGTTCTTC
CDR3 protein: CASSLGLAGAYNEQFF

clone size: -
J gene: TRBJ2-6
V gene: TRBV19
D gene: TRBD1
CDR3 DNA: TGTGCCAGTAACCTCCACAGGGGACGTGGGGCCAACGTCCTGACTTTC
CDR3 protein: CASNLHRGRGANVLTF

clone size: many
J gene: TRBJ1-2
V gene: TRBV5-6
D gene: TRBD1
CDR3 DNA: TGTGCCAGCAGCTTGGGGTTGGACAGGGTGGACTATGGCTACACCTTC
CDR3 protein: CASSLGLDRVDYGYTF

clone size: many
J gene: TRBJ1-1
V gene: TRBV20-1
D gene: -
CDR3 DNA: TGCAGTGCTAGAGGCAAACAGGGAATGAACACTGAAGCTTTCTTT
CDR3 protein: CSARGKQGMNTEAFF

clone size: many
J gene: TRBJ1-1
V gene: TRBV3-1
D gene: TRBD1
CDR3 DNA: TGTGCCAGCAGCCAGGACTTCAGGGGGGGGAAGGCTTTCTTT
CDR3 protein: CASSQDFRGGKAFF

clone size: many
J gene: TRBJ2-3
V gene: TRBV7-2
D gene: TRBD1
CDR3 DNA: TGTGCCAGCAGCCCCATTTGGGATACCGGGACAGTGAGCACAGATACGCAGTATTTT
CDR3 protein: CASSPIWDTGTVSTDTQYF

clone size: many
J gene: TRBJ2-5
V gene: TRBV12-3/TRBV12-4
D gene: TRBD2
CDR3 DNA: TGTGCCAGCAGTTCCGGACTAGCGGAAGAGACCCAGTACTTC
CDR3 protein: CASSSGLAEETQYF

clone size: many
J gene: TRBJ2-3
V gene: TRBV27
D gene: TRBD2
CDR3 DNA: TGTGCCAGCAGTTTTCAGAGACTAGCGACTAGCACAGATACGCAGTATTTT
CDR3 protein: CASSFQRLATSTDTQYF

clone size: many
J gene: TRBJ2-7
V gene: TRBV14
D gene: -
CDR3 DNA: TGTGCCAGCAGCCAAGTTAGAACCACCTACGAGCAGTACTTC
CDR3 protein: CASSQVRTTYEQYF

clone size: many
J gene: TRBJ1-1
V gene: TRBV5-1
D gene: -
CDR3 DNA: TGCGCCAGCAGCTTATCCCACGGGAGGAACACTGAAGCTTTCTTT
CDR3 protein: CASSLSHGRNTEAFF

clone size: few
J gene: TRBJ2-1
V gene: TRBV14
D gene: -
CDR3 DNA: TGTGCCAGCAGCCGACTTCATGAGCAGTTCTTC
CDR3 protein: CASSRLHEQFF

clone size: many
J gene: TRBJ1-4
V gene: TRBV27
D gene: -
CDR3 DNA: TGTGCCAGCGGCCGAAGACTGACAGAGACTAATGAAAAACTGTTTTTT
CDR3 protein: CASGRRLTETNEKLFF

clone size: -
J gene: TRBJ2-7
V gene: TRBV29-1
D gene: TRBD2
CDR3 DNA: TGCAGCGTTGCAGCGGGAGGGCTAGGGCAGTACTTC
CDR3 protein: CSVAAGGLGQYF

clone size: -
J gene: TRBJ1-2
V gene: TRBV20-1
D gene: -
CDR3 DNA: TGCAGTGCTAGAGAGTGGGGTTCACCTGGGTATGGCTACACCTTC
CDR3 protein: CSAREWGSPGYGYTF